Below, 8 T cell receptor beta chains from the same sample are listed, as sequenced in a study of blood T cells in healthy people across ages. Then a second PCR, running roughly 7 to 11 cycles, was carried out with a sample-barcoded 5' primer and a J-beta primer mix. From the 5' RACE reads, TCRdb called clonotypes with MiXCR, one entry per CDR3 protein. This sample has about 800,000 distinct CDR3 sequences; 20% to 30% occur once, and the top ten carry 3.7%. The same data also contributed to another study, on T cells of mothers and their children.

Sequencing input: blood. These TCRs come from a boy younger than 18 in good health.

This clonotype was observed a few times. The chain uses TRBV4-2 and TRBJ2-1, with D tentatively TRBD1 (5 bases). Trimming shortened V by 4 bases and J by 0 bases, and 16 bases separated the two germline ends. CDR1 is LGHNA and CDR2 is YNFKEQ in the germline V gene. The CDR3 is 17 residues long. The CDR3: CASSPEQGVSSYNEQFF. The CDR3, as DNA: TGTGCCAGCAGCCCCGAACAAGGGGTTAGCTCCTACAATGAGCAGTTCTTC.

This clonotype was seen a handful of times. The chain couples TRBV15 to TRBJ1-2, with D unclear. CDR1 and CDR2 from the germline V gene are LNHNV and YYDKDF (reference sequence). Trimming left V 5 bases short and J 0 bases short, with 7 bases between. This CDR3 has 13 amino acids. The CDR3: CATSDGANYGYTF. CDR3 sequence (DNA): TGTGCCACCAGCGACGGAGCTAACTATGGCTACACCTTC.

This clonotype has only a few counts. The chain has TRBV27 and TRBJ2-1, with D possibly being TRBD1 (6 bases). The DNA end favors TRBJ2-7, so the J call may be wrong. Germline lookup yields CDR1 MNHEY and CDR2 SMNVEV (reference sequence). The CDR3 totals 15 residues. CDR3 in amino acids: CASRPRTVLAYEQYF. The DNA of the CDR3 is TGTGCCAGCAGACCGCGGACAGTCCTTGCCTACGAGCAGTACTTC.

The chain is built from TRBV29-1 and TRBJ1-4; TRBD1 aligns across 10 bases. CDR1 and CDR2 from the germline V gene are SQVTM and ANQGSEA. J gave up 8 bases and V 3 bases, and 6 bases lay outside the gene matches. This CDR3 region has 14 residues. The CDR3 loop reads CSVEFGTGEEKLFF. Written as DNA, the CDR3 is TGCAGCGTTGAGTTCGGGACAGGGGAAGAAAAACTGTTTTTT.

The V gene is TRBV27, the J gene TRBJ1-2; D may be TRBD1 (6 bases). The V and J ends lost 1 base and 5 bases respectively, with 14 bases between them. Germline CDR1 MNHEY, CDR2 SMNVEV (reference sequence). CDR3 length: 15 residues. CDR3 nucleotide sequence: TGTGCCAGCAGTTTATTGGGGGACAAAGGATATGGCTACACCTTC. Translating gives CASSLLGDKGYGYTF.

This chain connects TRBV27 to TRBJ1-3; D gene ambiguous. There are 15 residues in the CDR3. Germline V gene data show CDR1 as MNHEY and CDR2 as SMNVEV (reference sequence). Trimming removed 6 bases from V and 6 bases from J, with 18 bases in between. The CDR3 coding sequence is TGTGCCAGCAGGAAAACCGGGTCTTCGCTAAACACCATATATTTT. As protein: CASRKTGSSLNTIYF.

In this sample, this clonotype turned up a few times. CDR3 sequence reads: CASTPTLGEQFF. In DNA form, the CDR3 reads TGTGCCAGCACCCCTACGTTGGGGGAGCAGTTCTTC. The chain couples TRBV7-9 to TRBJ2-5; no firm D call. Gene TRBJ2-1 matches the end of the DNA better, so the J call may be wrong. Germline V gives CDR1 SEHNR, CDR2 FQNEAQ (reference sequence). CDR3 length: 12 amino acids.

This chain joins TRBV5-1 and TRBJ2-3; 12 bases fit TRBD1. Germline V gene lookup returns CDR1 SGHRS and CDR2 YFSETQ. V was clipped by 5 bases and J by 2 bases; unmatched bases: 6. The CDR3 is 16 amino acids. In DNA form, the CDR3 reads TGCGCCAGCAGATGGGGGACAGGGGGCGCCACAGATACGCAGTATTTT. Amino acids: CASRWGTGGATDTQYF. The whole variable domain, filled in from reference TRBV5-1 and TRBJ2-3, reads KAGVTQTPRYLIKTRGQQVTLSCSPISGHRSVSWYQQTPGQGLQFLFEYFSETQRNKGNFPGRFSGRQFSNSRSEMNVSTLELGDSALYLCASRWGTGGATDTQYFGPGTRLTVL.